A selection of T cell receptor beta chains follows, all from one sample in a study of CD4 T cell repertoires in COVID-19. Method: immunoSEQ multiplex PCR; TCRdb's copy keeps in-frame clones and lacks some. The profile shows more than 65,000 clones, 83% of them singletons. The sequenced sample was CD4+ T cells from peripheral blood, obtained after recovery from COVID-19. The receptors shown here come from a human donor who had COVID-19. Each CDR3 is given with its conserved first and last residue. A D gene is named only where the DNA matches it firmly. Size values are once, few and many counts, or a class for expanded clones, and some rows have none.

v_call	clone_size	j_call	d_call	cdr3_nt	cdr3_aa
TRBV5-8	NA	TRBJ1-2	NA	TGTGCCAGCTCCTGGTCGGGGACCTATGGCTACACCTTC	CASSWSGTYGYTF
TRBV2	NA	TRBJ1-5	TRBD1	TGTGCCAGCAGCCGGGCGGGACAGGGTAATCAGCCCCAGCATTTT	CASSRAGQGNQPQHF
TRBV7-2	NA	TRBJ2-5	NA	TGTGCCAGCAGCTTTACGGCCGGGACCCAAGAGACCCAGTACTTC	CASSFTAGTQETQYF
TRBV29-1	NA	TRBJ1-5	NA	TGCAGCGTTGGAGGGAACAATCAGCCCCAGCATTTT	CSVGGNNQPQHF
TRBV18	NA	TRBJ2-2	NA	TGTGCCAGCTCACCAGGGACTTTGGGGAGTCGGGAGCTGTTTTTT	CASSPGTLGSRELFF
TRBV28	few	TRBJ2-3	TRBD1	TGTGCCAGCAGTCCCCGTCGACAGGGGGGAAATACGCAGTATTTT	CASSPRRQGGNTQYF
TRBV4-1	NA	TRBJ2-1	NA	TGCGCCAGCAGCCAAGGATCCTCCTACAATGAGCAGTTCTTC	CASSQGSSYNEQFF
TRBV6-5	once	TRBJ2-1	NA	TGTGCCAGCAGTTACGGCAGGGTGGACTACAATGAGCAGTTCTTC	CASSYGRVDYNEQFF
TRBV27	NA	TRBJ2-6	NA	TGTGCCAGCAGTTTAATCTCTGGGGCCAACGTCCTGACTTTC	CASSLISGANVLTF
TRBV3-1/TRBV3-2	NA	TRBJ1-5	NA	TGTGCCAGCAGCCCCGTGGGTCGGGGGCAGCCCCAGCATTTT	CASSPVGRGQPQHF
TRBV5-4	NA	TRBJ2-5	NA	TGTGCCAGCAGCTTGGGGGGGCGCGGAGCTCAAGAGACCCAGTACTTC	CASSLGGRGAQETQYF
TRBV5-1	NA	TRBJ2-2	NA	TGCGCCAGCAGCTTGATGAGGGGGGCCGGGGAGCTGTTTTTT	CASSLMRGAGELFF
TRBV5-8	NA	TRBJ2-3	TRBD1	TGTGCCAGCAGCTCAGGGACAGGGGGCAGTGCAGATACGCAGTATTTT	CASSSGTGGSADTQYF
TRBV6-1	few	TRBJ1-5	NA	TGTGCCAGCAGTGCCCAATCCTTAACCGTGGGGAATCAGCCCCAGCATTTT	CASSAQSLTVGNQPQHF
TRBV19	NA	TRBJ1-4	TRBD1	TGTGCCAGTACCCTGACAGGGGGCTATGAAAAACTGTTTTTT	CASTLTGGYEKLFF
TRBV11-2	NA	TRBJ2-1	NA	TGTGCCAGCAGCTTAGACCGAGATAGGGAGCAGTTCTTC	CASSLDRDREQFF
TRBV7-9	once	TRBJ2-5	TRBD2	TGTGCCAGCAGCTTAGGACTAGCGGGGAGAGAGACCCAGTACTTC	CASSLGLAGRETQYF
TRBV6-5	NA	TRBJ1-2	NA	TGTGCCAGCAGTTACTCGACAGGCGGGATCTATGGCTACACCTTC	CASSYSTGGIYGYTF
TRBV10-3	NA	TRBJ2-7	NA	TGTGCCATCAGTGCAGGATACGAGCAGTACTTC	CAISAGYEQYF
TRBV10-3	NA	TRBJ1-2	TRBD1	TGTGCCATCAGTGATTCAGGACAGGGCTCCTACTATGGCTACACCTTC	CAISDSGQGSYYGYTF
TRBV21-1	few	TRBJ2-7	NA	TGTGCCAGCAGCAAAAATAAGGACCGTCTCCGTTACGAGCAGTACTTC	CASSKNKDRLRYEQYF
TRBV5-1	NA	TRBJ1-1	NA	TGCGCCAGCAGCTCGGACTTGAACACTGAAGCTTTCTTT	CASSSDLNTEAFF
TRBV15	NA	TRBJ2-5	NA	TGTGCCACCAGCAGAGAATATCTAGAGACCCAGTACTTC	CATSREYLETQYF
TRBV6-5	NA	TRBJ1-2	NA	TGTGCCAGCAGTTGGGGGCCCGATGGCTACACCTTC	CASSWGPDGYTF
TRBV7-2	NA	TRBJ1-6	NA	TGTGCCAGCAGCGTGACACCGAGCAAAGGGGATTCACCCCTCCACTTT	CASSVTPSKGDSPLHF
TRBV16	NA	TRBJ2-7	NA	TGTGCCAGCAGTCCCTCCCGGGTTGGAGCCGAGCAGTACTTC	CASSPSRVGAEQYF
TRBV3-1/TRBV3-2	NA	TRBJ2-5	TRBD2	TGTGCCAGCAGCCCAGTAGGGACTAGTGATGAGACCCAGTACTTC	CASSPVGTSDETQYF
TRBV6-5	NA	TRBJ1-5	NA	TGTGCCAGCAGGGGGGGGGTACGGGACAATCAGCCCCAGCATTTT	CASRGGVRDNQPQHF
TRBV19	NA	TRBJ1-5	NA	TGTGCCAGTAGTTATCGGGGTCAGCCCCAGCATTTT	CASSYRGQPQHF
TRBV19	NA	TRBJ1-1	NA	TGTGCCAGTAGTGCGACAGAGAACACTGAAGCTTTCTTT	CASSATENTEAFF
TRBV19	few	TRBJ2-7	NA	TGTGCCAGTAGTATATCGGCCATGGCCGAGCAGTACTTC	CASSISAMAEQYF
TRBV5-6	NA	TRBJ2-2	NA	TGTGCCAGCAGCTGGGAAGCGGTGGGGGAGCTGTTTTTT	CASSWEAVGELFF
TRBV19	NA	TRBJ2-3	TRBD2	TGTGCCACCTCAGGTGGACGGGGGGGCCCAGATACGCAGTATTTT	CATSGGRGGPDTQYF
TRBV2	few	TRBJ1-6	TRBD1	TGTGCCAGCAGGGGGTCAGGGACAGTAAATTCACCCCTCCACTTT	CASRGSGTVNSPLHF
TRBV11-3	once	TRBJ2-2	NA	TGTGCCAGCAGCCAAGACGTACAGGGAACCGGGGAGCTGTTTTTT	CASSQDVQGTGELFF
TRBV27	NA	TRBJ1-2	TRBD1	TGTGCCAGCAGTTCTTACCGGGACAGGGGCTTGAGGACGGTTGGCTACACCTTC	CASSSYRDRGLRTVGYTF
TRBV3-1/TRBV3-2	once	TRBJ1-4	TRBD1	TGTGCCAGCAGCCGCCAGGGGGGTGGTGAAAAACTGTTTTTT	CASSRQGGGEKLFF
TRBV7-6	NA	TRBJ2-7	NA	TGTGCCAGCAGCTTAGTGTACGAGCAGTACTTC	CASSLVYEQYF
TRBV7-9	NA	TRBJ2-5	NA	TGTGCCAGCAGCCTCTCCGGAGGGGGTGGGACCCAGTACTTC	CASSLSGGGGTQYF
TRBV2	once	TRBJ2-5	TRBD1	TGTGCCAGCAGTGAAGGCAGGGGGTTACAAGAGACCCAGTACTTC	CASSEGRGLQETQYF
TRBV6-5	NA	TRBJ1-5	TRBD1	TGTGCCAGCAGTCCCCTGACAGGGAGGGATCAGCCCCAGCATTTT	CASSPLTGRDQPQHF
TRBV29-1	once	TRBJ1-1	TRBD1	TGCAGCGTTGAACCGGACAGGGACACTGAAGCTTTCTTT	CSVEPDRDTEAFF
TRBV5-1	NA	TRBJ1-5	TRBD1	TGCGCCAGCAGCAAGGGCCAGGGGGAACAGCCCCAGCATTTT	CASSKGQGEQPQHF
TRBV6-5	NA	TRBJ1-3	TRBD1	TGTGCCAGTAGGGTTTCCGGGACAGGGGGAAACACCATATATTTT	CASRVSGTGGNTIYF
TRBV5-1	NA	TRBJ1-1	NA	TGCGCCAGCAGCTTGGCCGGGGGAACGTGGGCTGAAGCTTTCTTT	CASSLAGGTWAEAFF
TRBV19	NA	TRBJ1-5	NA	TGTGCCAGTAAAAGGTGGGACTGGGAGCGTGATCAGCCCCAGCATTTT	CASKRWDWERDQPQHF
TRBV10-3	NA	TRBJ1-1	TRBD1	TGTGCCATCAGTGACCCCGGGACAGCGAACACTGAAGCTTTCTTT	CAISDPGTANTEAFF
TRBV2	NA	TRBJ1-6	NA	TGTGCCAGCCACGGATCCTATAATTCACCCCTCCACTTT	CASHGSYNSPLHF
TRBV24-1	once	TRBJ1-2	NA	TGTGCCACCAGTGATCGGGGCCCCTACTATGGCTACACCTTC	CATSDRGPYYGYTF
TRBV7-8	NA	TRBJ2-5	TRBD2	TGTGCCAGCAGCTCGGGTCTAGCGGGGCAAGAGACCCAGTACTTC	CASSSGLAGQETQYF
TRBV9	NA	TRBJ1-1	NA	TGTGCCAGCAGCGGTGGGGGCGACACTGAAGCTTTCTTT	CASSGGGDTEAFF
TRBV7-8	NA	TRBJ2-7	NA	TGTGCCAGCAGCCCCAGGGCTGGGTACGGCGACGAGCAGTACTTC	CASSPRAGYGDEQYF
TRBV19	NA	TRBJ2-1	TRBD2	TGTGCCAGTAGTAAGCTAGCGGGGGGAGACAATGAGCAGTTCTTC	CASSKLAGGDNEQFF
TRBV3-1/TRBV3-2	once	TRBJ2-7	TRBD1	TGTGCCAGCAGCCAATGGGGACAGGCCTACGAGCAGTACTTC	CASSQWGQAYEQYF
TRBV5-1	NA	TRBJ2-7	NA	TGCGCCAGCAGCTTGCTCTTTCGGCTGGCAGGGGACTCCTACGAGCAGTACTTC	CASSLLFRLAGDSYEQYF